These T cell receptor beta chains were read from a single sample in a study of blood T cell repertoires in COVID-19. Here immunoSEQ multiplex PCR was the method, and the copy in TCRdb shows in-frame clones only, minus some. The table lists around 70,000 clones, about 91% of them singletons. The sample was peripheral blood. These receptors all stem from a human donor in a cohort sampled during active COVID-19. Both conserved end residues are part of each CDR3. A D gene is named only where the DNA matches it firmly. Not every row has a clone size; where given, it reads once, few, many or a size class.

cdr3_length,clone_size,d_call,j_call,v_call,cdr3_nt,cdr3_aa
15,.,TRBD1,TRBJ1-1,TRBV7-9,TGTGCCAGCAGCGCAACCCGGGACAGGGGACTCGAAGCTTTCTTT,CASSATRDRGLEAFF
15,.,.,TRBJ2-1,TRBV7-2,TGTGCCAGCAGCTTAGCGTTGAGCTCCTACAATGAGCAGTTCTTC,CASSLALSSYNEQFF
15,.,.,TRBJ1-1,TRBV9,TGTGCCAGCAGCCCCAGGACAGCTGTCAACACTGAAGCTTTCTTT,CASSPRTAVNTEAFF
15,.,.,TRBJ2-2,TRBV11-2,TGTGCCAGCAGCTTAGCGGGAGTCGACACCGGGGAGCTGTTTTTT,CASSLAGVDTGELFF
16,.,.,TRBJ1-1,TRBV5-5,TGTGCCAGCAGCAAAATCCCGGGGGGAATGAACACTGAAGCTTTCTTT,CASSKIPGGMNTEAFF
14,.,.,TRBJ2-7,TRBV4-3,TGCGCCAGCAGCCAAGATCAGGGTTCGTCCGAGCAGTACTTC,CASSQDQGSSEQYF
12,.,.,TRBJ2-1,TRBV6-5,TGTGCCAGCAGCTTTGCCGGCAATGAGCAGTTCTTC,CASSFAGNEQFF
17,once,.,TRBJ2-2,TRBV5-1,TGCGCCAGCAGCTGGTCCAGTGGGGACACGAACACCGGGGAGCTGTTTTTT,CASSWSSGDTNTGELFF
14,.,.,TRBJ2-7,TRBV4-3,TGCGCCACCTCGGAGGGGACAGTAAGTTACGAGCAGTACTTC,CATSEGTVSYEQYF
16,once,TRBD2,TRBJ2-5,TRBV28,TGTGCCAGCGGCAATAACAGACTAGCGGGAACGGAGACCCAGTACTTC,CASGNNRLAGTETQYF
15,.,TRBD1,TRBJ1-5,TRBV28,TGTGCCAGCGGTGCCGGGACAGGAAGTTTGCCGCCCCAGCATTTT,CASGAGTGSLPPQHF
15,.,.,TRBJ2-1,TRBV3-1/TRBV3-2,TGTGCCAGCAGCCAAGAGGCACTAACCCCCGATGAGCAGTTCTTC,CASSQEALTPDEQFF
15,.,.,TRBJ1-5,TRBV28,TGTGCCAGCAGCCCGACAGGCGTTAGCAATCAGCCCCAGCATTTT,CASSPTGVSNQPQHF
15,.,.,TRBJ2-2,TRBV3-1/TRBV3-2,TGTGCCAGCAGCCAAGGACAGGCGAACACCGGGGAGCTGTTTTTT,CASSQGQANTGELFF
14,once,TRBD2,TRBJ2-3,TRBV2,TGTGCCGGGAAGACTAGCGGGGGGGCAGATACGCAGTATTTT,CAGKTSGGADTQYF
14,.,TRBD2,TRBJ2-7,TRBV7-9,TGTGCCAGCAGCAGAAGCGGGGGGGCGGACGAGCAGTACTTC,CASSRSGGADEQYF
17,.,TRBD1,TRBJ1-3,TRBV4-2,TGTGCCAGCAGCCAAGCACTTCGGACAGGGTCTGGAAACACCATATATTTT,CASSQALRTGSGNTIYF